One and the same sample provided the 23 T cell receptor beta chains below, sequenced in a study of beta chain features in type 1 diabetes. Study-level results: Shortening that was moderate but significant affected the TCRB CDR3s of Type 1 diabetes patients in all four CD4+ subsets.

Their antigens remain unidentified. The sequenced template was cDNA made from the entire isolated RNA. Only in-frame clones appear in the TCRdb table, and some are missing; sequencing was by immunoSEQ multiplex PCR. The sample gives around 250,000 clones, roughly an eighth of which show up once; under 0.02% is in the top ten. Sequenced material: naive CD4+ T cells from blood. Receptor source: a man younger than 40 with type 1 diabetes.

The sample holds a few counts of this clone. The CDR3 here is CASSFAGSGNTIYF. In nucleotides, the CDR3 is TGTGCCAGCAGCTTCGCAGGGTCCGGAAACACCATATATTTT. V usage is TRBV7-8 and J usage is TRBJ1-3; D possibly corresponds to TRBD1 (5 bases). V was trimmed by 3 bases and J by 4 bases, leaving 10 bases between them. The CDR3 sequence is 14 residues long. Germline loops: CDR1 SGHVS, CDR2 FQNEAQ.

This clone was seen more than once but under ten times. The chain links TRBV4-3 to TRBJ2-5; D call uncertain. The germline V and J ends were trimmed by 3 bases and 1 base, with 6 bases remaining between them. Germline V gene data show CDR1 as LGHNA and CDR2 as YSLEER. This CDR3 has 13 residues. The CDR3, as DNA: TGCGCCAGCAGCCAGTATTCCCAAGAGACCCAGTACTTC. Translated: CASSQYSQETQYF.

A note on this clone: The identical CDR3 is also encoded by other nucleotide sequences in the sample. This chain uses TRBV28 with TRBJ1-1; TRBD1 matches at 8 bases. Germline CDR1 and CDR2: MDHEN and SYDVKM. The CDR3 runs to 15 residues. Germline trimming cut 3 bases from V and 2 bases from J; bases unmatched to any gene: 5. CDR3: CASSLFGTGNTEAFF. The CDR3 DNA follows: TGTGCCAGCAGTTTGTTCGGGACAGGTAACACTGAAGCTTTCTTT.

The gene calls are TRBV28 and TRBJ1-1; possible D gene TRBD1, 5 bases. CDR1 and CDR2 (germline): MDHEN, SYDVKM. CDR3 length: 12 residues. Trimming removed 5 bases from V and 11 bases from J, with 15 bases in between. CDR3 amino acids: CASSPLGLEAFF. The CDR3 nucleotides read TGTGCCAGCAGTCCTTTGGGGCTGGAGGCTTTCTTT.

The chain has TRBV6-1 and TRBJ1-2; D is possibly TRBD1 (6 bases). Germline lookup yields CDR1 MNHNS and CDR2 SASEGT. The CDR3 has 14 amino acids. V was trimmed by 5 bases and J by 8 bases, leaving 18 bases between them. The CDR3 DNA is TGTGCCAGCAGTCGGGTCGTACAGGGCTGGGGCTACACCTTC. Translating gives CASSRVVQGWGYTF.

The sample holds a few counts of this clone. The V and J genes are TRBV14 and TRBJ1-4, with TRBD1 as a possible D gene (5 bases). V was clipped by 2 bases and J by 7 bases, with 17 bases between them. The CDR3 extends over 16 amino acids. CDR1 SGHDN and CDR2 FVKESK come from the germline V gene. The CDR3 loop reads CASSQIDWQGGEKLFF. As DNA, the CDR3 is TGTGCCAGCAGCCAAATCGATTGGCAGGGAGGTGAAAAACTGTTTTTT.

The table lists this clone with a few counts. This chain links TRBV5-4 with TRBJ2-4; tentative D call: TRBD1 (6 bases). CDR3 length equals 16 residues. V was pared by 4 bases and J by 0 bases, with 14 bases between. Germline CDR1 and CDR2: SGHNT and YYREEE (reference sequence). This chain's CDR3 is CASSLWPRGAKNIQYF. The DNA for the CDR3 is TGTGCCAGCAGCCTATGGCCCAGGGGAGCCAAAAACATTCAGTACTTC. The full variable domain, with the rest looked up from reference TRBV5-4 and TRBJ2-4, is ETGVTQSPTHLIKTRGQQVTLRCSSQSGHNTVSWYQQALGQGPQFIFQYYREEENGRGNFPPRFSGLQFPNYSSELNVNALELDDSALYLCASSLWPRGAKNIQYFGAGTRLSVL.

The V and J genes are TRBV27 and TRBJ2-5, with D possibly being TRBD1 (6 bases). Germline values: CDR1 MNHEY, CDR2 SMNVEV (reference sequence). The CDR3 length is 13 residues. The V gene lost 4 bases and the J gene lost 5 bases, with 11 bases spanning the gap. The CDR3 DNA follows: TGTGCCAGCAGTTGGAGCAGGGGCGAGACCCAGTACTTC. Translation gives CASSWSRGETQYF.

The rearrangement uses TRBV5-1 and TRBJ2-3; D call uncertain. Trimming stripped 0 bases from V and 1 base from J, with 9 bases between. Germline V CDR1 and CDR2: SGHRS, YFSETQ. The CDR3 spans 15 residues. The CDR3 nucleotides read TGCGCCAGCAGCTTGGTTCTTCCCCGCACAGATACGCAGTATTTT. Its translation: CASSLVLPRTDTQYF.

The sample holds a few counts of this clone. The J gene is TRBJ2-1, the V gene TRBV28; 9 bases are a match to TRBD2. Looked up from germline, CDR1 is MDHEN and CDR2 is SYDVKM. V dropped 9 bases and J dropped 4; count of bases not matched to a gene: 10. This CDR3 has 15 amino acids. The CDR3 DNA sequence: TGTGCCAGTGGTTCCTCTCTAGCGGGATACAATGAGCAGTTCTTC. Translated: CASGSSLAGYNEQFF.

This clone was found a few times. CDR3 in DNA: TGTGCCAGCAGCCATAGCTACCAGCAGACAGATACGCAGTATTTT. Translation gives CASSHSYQQTDTQYF. V is TRBV4-2 and J is TRBJ2-3; the D is unclear. The germline V and J ends were trimmed by 3 bases and 3 bases, with 13 bases remaining between them. The CDR3 is 15 residues long. Germline V gives CDR1 LGHNA, CDR2 YNFKEQ.

This clone was counted a few times. This chain joins TRBV27 and TRBJ2-5, with TRBD1 matching 9 bases. CDR1 and CDR2 from the germline V gene are MNHEY and SMNVEV (reference sequence). The CDR3 is made up of 17 amino acids. The J segment lost 3 bases and the V segment lost 5 bases, leaving 13 bases of the junction unmatched. CDR3 nucleotides: TGTGCCAGCAGTCCGGGACAGGGAAGGGGACCCAAAGAGACCCAGTACTTC. Translated: CASSPGQGRGPKETQYF.

The chain uses TRBV27 and TRBJ2-5, with TRBD1 identical over 11 bases. The V and J ends lost 4 bases and 5 bases, in that order; junction bases with no gene match: 6. This CDR3 comprises 15 residues. Looked up from germline, CDR1 is MNHEY and CDR2 is SMNVEV (reference sequence). The DNA for the CDR3 is TGTGCCAGCAGTTCAACACGGGACAGGGGGGAGACCCAGTACTTC. Translation gives CASSSTRDRGETQYF.

This clone was seen only a few times. V and J are TRBV27 and TRBJ2-2; 13 bases map to TRBD2. The CDR3 length is 18 residues. Germline assignment: CDR1 MNHEY and CDR2 SMNVEV (reference sequence). V shed 6 bases, J shed 0 bases, and the junction held 7 bases outside the gene matches. The CDR3 bases are TGTGCCAGCAGCCGGACTAGCGGGAGCCTTGCGAACACCGGGGAGCTGTTTTTT. It is translated as CASSRTSGSLANTGELFF.

This clone was observed a few times. The chain recombines TRBV29-1 with TRBJ1-2; D is unclear. The CDR3 is 13 residues long. Per germline, CDR1 SQVTM and CDR2 ANQGSEA. V dropped 4 bases and J dropped 3 bases, with 12 bases sitting between them. This chain's CDR3 is CSVVWQADYGYTF. CDR3 bases: TGCAGCGTTGTCTGGCAGGCTGACTATGGCTACACCTTC.

The rearrangement uses TRBV7-2 and TRBJ2-5; maybe TRBD2 (6 bases). Per germline, CDR1 SGHTA and CDR2 FQGNSA. V lost 0 bases to trimming and J lost 2 bases, with 10 bases between them. The CDR3 totals 15 residues. The CDR3 loop reads CASSLARGVQETQYF. In DNA form, the CDR3 reads TGTGCCAGCAGCTTAGCTCGCGGGGTACAAGAGACCCAGTACTTC.

This clone has more than one count but fewer than ten. CDR3 coding DNA: TGTGCCAGCAGTGAAGCCGACAGAGATGAAGCTTTCTTT. Its translation: CASSEADRDEAFF. The chain uses TRBV28 and TRBJ1-1; the D gene is possibly TRBD1 (5 bases). The germline CDR1 and CDR2 sequences are MDHEN and SYDVKM. Trimming removed 5 bases at V and 7 bases at J, with 14 bases between. This CDR3 has 13 amino acids. The full variable domain, rest sourced from reference TRBV28 and TRBJ1-1, is DVKVTQSSRYLVKRTGEKVFLECVQDMDHENMFWYRQDPGLGLRLIYFSYDVKMKEKGDIPEGYSVSREKKERFSLILESASTNQTSMYLCASSEADRDEAFFGQGTRLTVV.

J is TRBJ2-7 and V is TRBV5-1; maybe TRBD2 (6 bases). V shed 0 bases and J shed 5 bases, with 9 bases lying between them. In germline, CDR1 is SGHRS, CDR2 YFSETQ. The CDR3 has 13 amino acids. CDR3 loop: CASSLAWEDEQYF. The CDR3 region has the DNA TGCGCCAGCAGCTTGGCATGGGAGGACGAGCAGTACTTC.

This clone occurred a few times. This CDR3 is CASSLKQSTDTQYF. In DNA, the CDR3 is TGTGCCAGCAGCTTGAAACAGAGCACAGATACGCAGTATTTT. The V call is TRBV5-6, the J call TRBJ2-3; no clear D. The ends were cut back, 1 base at V and 0 bases at J, with 6 bases in the middle. There are 14 residues in the CDR3. The germline gives CDR1 SGHDT, CDR2 YYEEEE.

This clone showed up just a few times. The rearrangement joins TRBV25-1 to TRBJ2-6, with D perhaps TRBD1 (5 bases). Trimming removed 1 base from V and 1 base from J, with 11 bases in between. The CDR3 runs 17 residues. Germline values: CDR1 MGHDK, CDR2 SYGVNS. The CDR3 nucleotides are TGTGCCAGCAGTGAATGGGGCAGGGTATCTGGGGCCAACGTCCTGACTTTC. This encodes CASSEWGRVSGANVLTF.

The CDR3 bases are TGTGCCAGCAGCTCGGGGGGGACTAGCGGGGCAGATACGCAGTATTTT. Its translation: CASSSGGTSGADTQYF. V gene TRBV7-9 combines with J gene TRBJ2-3, with 13 bases aligning to TRBD2. Per the germline V gene, CDR1 is SEHNR and CDR2 is FQNEAQ (reference sequence). With V trimmed by 4 bases and J by 4 bases, 5 bases remained unmatched. The CDR3 consists of 16 residues.

This clone was counted only a few times. The chain recombines TRBV21-1 with TRBJ2-3; TRBD2, the table's D call, was not compared with the DNA. TRBV21-1 is a known pseudogene. The CDR3 totals 16 residues. The CDR3 loop is CASSKASGYSTDTQYF. The CDR3 DNA reads TGTGCCAGCAGCAAGGCTAGCGGATATAGCACAGATACGCAGTATTTT.

The chain joins TRBV5-4 to TRBJ2-1, with D hard to call. The V gene lost 0 bases and the J gene lost 5 bases, with 6 bases spanning the gap. Germline V gene data show CDR1 as SGHNT and CDR2 as YYREEE (reference sequence). The CDR3 totals 13 residues. DNA of the CDR3: TGTGCCAGCAGCTTGGCTATTAACAATGAGCAGTTCTTC. This translates into CASSLAINNEQFF.